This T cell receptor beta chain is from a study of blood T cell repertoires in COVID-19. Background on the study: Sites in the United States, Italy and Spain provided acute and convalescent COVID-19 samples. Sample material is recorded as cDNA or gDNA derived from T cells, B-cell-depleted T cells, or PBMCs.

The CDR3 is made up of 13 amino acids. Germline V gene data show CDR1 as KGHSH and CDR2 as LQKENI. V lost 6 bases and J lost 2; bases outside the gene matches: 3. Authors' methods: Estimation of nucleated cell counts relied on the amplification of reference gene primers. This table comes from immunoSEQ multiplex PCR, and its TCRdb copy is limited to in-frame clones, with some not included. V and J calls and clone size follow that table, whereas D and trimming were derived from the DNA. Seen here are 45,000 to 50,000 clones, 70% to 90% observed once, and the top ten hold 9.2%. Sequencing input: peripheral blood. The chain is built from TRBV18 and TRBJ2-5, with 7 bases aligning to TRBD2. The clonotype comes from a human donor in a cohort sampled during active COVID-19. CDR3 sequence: CASSGTTQETQYF. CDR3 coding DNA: TGTGCCAGCTCCGGGACTACTCAAGAGACCCAGTACTTC.